This T cell receptor (beta chain) was obtained from a study of shared clonotypes between healthy human individuals. Overall study context: Three men and a couple of women, aged 18 to 49, were donors. Study-wide points: Across a handful of donors, naive CD4 shared roughly 5.2%, naive CD8 under 4%, memory CD4 about 2.5%, memory CD8 0.4% to 0.5%. The study found lower generation probabilities in non-shared clonotypes than in those shared by all four donors.

Trimming shortened V by 0 bases and J by 8 bases, and 17 bases separated the two germline ends. The CDR3 runs to 16 residues. Germline V gene sequence: CDR1 SGHKS, CDR2 YYEKEE (reference sequence). In regard to this clone: The antigen is unknown.

DNA at about 190 ng, 25,000 to 35,000 T cell genomes, went into sorted-subset replicate PCRs. Generated by immunoSEQ multiplex PCR, the TCRdb table keeps only in-frame clones and is missing some. Altogether about 1.1 million clones are present, approximately 78% being singletons, with the ten largest covering 0.5% to 0.6%. This receptor was taken from a young man in good health. Some clones in this sample may be carry-over from other donors' samples. J is TRBJ1-4 and V is TRBV5-5; D is possibly TRBD1 (6 bases). Sequenced input: memory CD4+ T cells from PBMCs. Subset in this sample: CD45RA-negative fraction. As DNA, the CDR3 is TGTGCCAGCAGCTTGGGTTCAGGGGAGTGGGTCGAAAAACTGTTTTTT. Encoded protein: CASSLGSGEWVEKLFF.